Sequencing of this T cell receptor beta chain was carried out in a study of human T cells and chemical hapten exposure. This sample's time point: patch test 1, 2 weeks after DPC sensitization. Treatment in this sample: therapeutic diphenylcyclopropenone sensitization with weekly scalp DPC. This clonotype was recorded many times. V lost 5 bases to trimming and J lost 5 bases, with 19 bases between them. This CDR3 is built from 15 residues. CDR1 is SEHNR and CDR2 is FQNEAQ in the germline V gene (reference sequence). MiXCR was run by TCRdb on the RACE reads, yielding one entry per CDR3 protein. Of around 99,000 distinct CDR3 sequences listed, roughly 12% were seen once; the top ten hold 2% to 2.5%.

This sequence was found in a woman aged 40 to 50 with alopecia areata. Some clones in this sample may be carry-over from other donors' samples. The specimen was whole blood, collected in connection with sensitization to the hapten diphenylcyclopropenone (DPC). The chain uses TRBV7-9 and TRBJ2-7; D possibly matches TRBD1 or TRBD2 (6 bases each). The CDR3 sequence: CASSRLEDRGHEQYF. In nucleotides, the CDR3 is TGTGCCAGCAGCCGACTGGAGGACCGGGGGCACGAGCAGTACTTC. The full variable domain, with the rest looked up from reference TRBV7-9 and TRBJ2-7, is DTGVSQNPRHKITKRGQNVTFRCDPISEHNRLYWYRQTLGQGPEFLTYFQNEAQLEKSRLLSDRFSAERPKGSFSTLEIQRTEQGDSAMYLCASSRLEDRGHEQYFGPGTRLTVT.